Shown below are 6 T cell receptor beta chains from a single sample sequenced in a study of cytomegalovirus exposure and HLA in healthy donors. Both 60 Vbeta primers and 13 Jbeta primers went into the PCR. The method was immunoSEQ multiplex PCR; TCRdb's version includes in-frame clones alone and lacks a portion of them. The sample yields approximately 160,000 clones, about 77% seen once. Specimen: PBMCs. Source of these receptors: a woman in her thirties or forties in good health and CMV-seropositive.

The V and J genes are TRBV2 and TRBJ2-1, with TRBD1 matching 11 bases. The V gene's germline CDR1 is SNHLY and CDR2 FYNNEI. Germline trimming cut 7 bases from V and 2 bases from J; bases unmatched to any gene: 4. The CDR3 extends over 15 amino acids. The CDR3 DNA is TGTGCCAGCACCTTGGGACAGGGGGCCTACAATGAGCAGTTCTTC. It is translated as CASTLGQGAYNEQFF.

J is TRBJ2-5 and V is TRBV10-3, with D possibly TRBD1 on 6 matching bases. The CDR3 loop spans 13 amino acids. Trimming left V 10 bases short and J 2 bases short, with 14 bases between. In germline, CDR1 is ENHRY, CDR2 SYGVKD. The CDR3 coding sequence is TGTGCCACCCGTCCACAGGGACAAGAGACCCAGTACTTC. Translated, it gives CATRPQGQETQYF.

The rearrangement uses TRBV7-2 and TRBJ2-5, with a weak D call TRBD2 (6 bases). The CDR3 extends over 14 amino acids. V lost 1 base and J 3 bases, leaving 9 bases between the germline ends. Germline CDR1 is SGHTA and CDR2 is FQGNSA. The CDR3 loop is CASSLGSGEETQYF. CDR3 coding DNA: TGTGCCAGCAGCTTAGGATCGGGAGAAGAGACCCAGTACTTC.

The V and J genes are TRBV7-8 and TRBJ2-3; no clear D gene. The CDR3 sequence is 12 residues long. Trimming left V 8 bases short and J 4 bases short, with 10 bases between. Per germline, CDR1 SGHVS and CDR2 FQNEAQ. CDR3 in amino acids: CASFDAADTQYF. The CDR3 DNA reads as TGTGCCAGCTTCGATGCGGCAGATACGCAGTATTTT. The whole variable domain, filled in from reference TRBV7-8 and TRBJ2-3, reads GAGVSQSPRYKVAKRGQDVALRCDPISGHVSLFWYQQALGQGPEFLTYFQNEAQLDKSGLPSDRFFAERPEGSVSTLKIQRTQQEDSAVYLCASFDAADTQYFGPGTRLTVL.

This clone came up a few times. The rearrangement uses TRBV30 and TRBJ1-1, with D perhaps TRBD1 (5 bases). The V and J ends lost 3 bases and 6 bases respectively, with 11 bases between them. The CDR3 sequence is 12 residues long. Germline V gene sequence: CDR1 GTSNPN, CDR2 SVGIG (reference sequence). This chain's CDR3 is CAWSLGGAEAFF. Here the CDR3 DNA reads TGTGCCTGGAGCTTGGGGGGGGCTGAAGCTTTCTTT. The full variable domain, with the rest looked up from reference TRBV30 and TRBJ1-1, is SQTIHQWPATLVQPVGSPLSLECTVEGTSNPNLYWYRQAAGRGLQLLFYSVGIGQISSEVPQNLSASRPQDRQFILSSKKLLLSDSGFYLCAWSLGGAEAFFGQGTRLTVV.

The gene calls are TRBV5-4 and TRBJ1-2, with 8 bases matching TRBD1. V shed 0 bases, J shed 8 bases, and the junction held 6 bases outside the gene matches. Germline lookup yields CDR1 SGHNT and CDR2 YYREEE (reference sequence). The CDR3 consists of 14 residues. This CDR3 is CASSLVTGASGYTF. The DNA for the CDR3 is TGTGCCAGCAGCTTGGTGACAGGGGCGTCCGGCTACACCTTC.